This paragraph covers one T cell receptor (beta chain) sequence. The assay was immunoSEQ multiplex PCR, and TCRdb's table has in-frame clones only and misses some. The table records around 230,000 clones, approximately 88% of them present only once. The data derive from a study of blood T cell repertoires in COVID-19. V lost 8 bases, J lost 5 bases, and 19 bases lay in between. Germline CDR1 and CDR2: MNHEY and SVGAGI. The CDR3 contains 14 residues. The sequenced sample consisted of PBMCs or T cells enriched from blood (not recorded which). The chain carries TRBV6-5 and TRBJ2-7; D is possibly TRBD2 (6 bases). The receptor comes from a woman between 40 and 55 years old with acute COVID-19. The CDR3 is CASLSRGTVNEQYF. CDR3 bases: TGTGCCAGCCTTAGCCGGGGGACGGTCAACGAGCAGTACTTC.